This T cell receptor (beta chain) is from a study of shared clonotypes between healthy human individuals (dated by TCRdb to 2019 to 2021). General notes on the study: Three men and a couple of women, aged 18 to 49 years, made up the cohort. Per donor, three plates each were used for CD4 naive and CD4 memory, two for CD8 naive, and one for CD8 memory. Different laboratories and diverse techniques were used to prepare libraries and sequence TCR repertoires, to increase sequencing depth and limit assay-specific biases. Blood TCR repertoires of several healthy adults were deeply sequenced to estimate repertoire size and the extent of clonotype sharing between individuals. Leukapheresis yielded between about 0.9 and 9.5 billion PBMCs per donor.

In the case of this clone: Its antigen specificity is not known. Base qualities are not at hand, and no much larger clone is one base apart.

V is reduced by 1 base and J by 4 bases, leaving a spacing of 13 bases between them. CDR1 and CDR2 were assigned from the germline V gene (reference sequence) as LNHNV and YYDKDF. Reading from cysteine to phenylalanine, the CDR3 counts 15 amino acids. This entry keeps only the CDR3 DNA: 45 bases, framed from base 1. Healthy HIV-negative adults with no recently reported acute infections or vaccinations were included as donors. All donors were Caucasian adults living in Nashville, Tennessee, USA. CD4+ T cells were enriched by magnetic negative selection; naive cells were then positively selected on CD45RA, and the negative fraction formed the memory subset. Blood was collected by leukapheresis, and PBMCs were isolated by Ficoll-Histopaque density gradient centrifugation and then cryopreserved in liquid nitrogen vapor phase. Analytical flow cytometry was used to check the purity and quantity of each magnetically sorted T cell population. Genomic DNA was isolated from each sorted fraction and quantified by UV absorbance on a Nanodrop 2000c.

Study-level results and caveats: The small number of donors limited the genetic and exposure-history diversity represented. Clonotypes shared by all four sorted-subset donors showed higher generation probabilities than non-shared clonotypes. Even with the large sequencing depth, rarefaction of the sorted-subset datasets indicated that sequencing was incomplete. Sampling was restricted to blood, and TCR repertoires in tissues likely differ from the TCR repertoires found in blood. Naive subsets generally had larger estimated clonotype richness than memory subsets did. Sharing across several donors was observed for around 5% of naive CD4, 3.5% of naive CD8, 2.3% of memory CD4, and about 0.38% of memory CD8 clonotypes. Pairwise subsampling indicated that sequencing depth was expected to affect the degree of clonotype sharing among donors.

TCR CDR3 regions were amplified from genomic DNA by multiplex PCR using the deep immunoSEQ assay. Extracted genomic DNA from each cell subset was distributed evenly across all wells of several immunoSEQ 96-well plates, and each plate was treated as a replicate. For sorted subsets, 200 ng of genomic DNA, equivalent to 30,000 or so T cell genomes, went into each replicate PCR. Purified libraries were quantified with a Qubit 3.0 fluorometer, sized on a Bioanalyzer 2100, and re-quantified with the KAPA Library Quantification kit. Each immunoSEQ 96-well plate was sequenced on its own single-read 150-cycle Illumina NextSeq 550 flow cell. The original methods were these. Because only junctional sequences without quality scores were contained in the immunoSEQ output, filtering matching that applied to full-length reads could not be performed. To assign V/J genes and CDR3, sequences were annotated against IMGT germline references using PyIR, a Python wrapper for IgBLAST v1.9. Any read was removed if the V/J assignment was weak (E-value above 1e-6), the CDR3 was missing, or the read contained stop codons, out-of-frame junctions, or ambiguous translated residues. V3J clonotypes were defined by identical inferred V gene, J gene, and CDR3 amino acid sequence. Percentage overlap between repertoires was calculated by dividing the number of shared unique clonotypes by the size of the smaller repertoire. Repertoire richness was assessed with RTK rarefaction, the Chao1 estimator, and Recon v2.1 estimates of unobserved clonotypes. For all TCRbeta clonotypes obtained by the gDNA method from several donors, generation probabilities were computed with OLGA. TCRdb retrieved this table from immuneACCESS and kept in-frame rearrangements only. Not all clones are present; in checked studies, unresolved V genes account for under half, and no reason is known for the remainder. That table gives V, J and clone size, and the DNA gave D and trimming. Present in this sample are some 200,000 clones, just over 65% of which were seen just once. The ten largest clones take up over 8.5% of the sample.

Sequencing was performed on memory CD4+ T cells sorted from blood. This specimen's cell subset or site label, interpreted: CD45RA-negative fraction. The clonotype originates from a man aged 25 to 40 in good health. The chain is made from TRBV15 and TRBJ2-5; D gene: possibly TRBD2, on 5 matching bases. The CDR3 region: CATSRGGSAVETQYF. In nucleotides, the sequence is TGTGCCACCAGCAGAGGTGGGAGCGCGGTAGAGACCCAGTACTTC.